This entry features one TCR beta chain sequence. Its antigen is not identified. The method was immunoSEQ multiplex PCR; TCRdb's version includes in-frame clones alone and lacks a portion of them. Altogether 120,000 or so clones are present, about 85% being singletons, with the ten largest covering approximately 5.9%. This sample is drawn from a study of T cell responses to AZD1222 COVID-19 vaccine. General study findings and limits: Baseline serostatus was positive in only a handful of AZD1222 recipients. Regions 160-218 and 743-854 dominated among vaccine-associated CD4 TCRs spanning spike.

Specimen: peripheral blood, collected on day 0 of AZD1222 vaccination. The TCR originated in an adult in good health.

In DNA, the CDR3 is TGTGCCAGCAGTCACCGGGACCCAACCTTCTCTGGAAACACCATATATTTT. Protein sequence: CASSHRDPTFSGNTIYF. The rearrangement uses TRBV27 and TRBJ1-3; D may be TRBD1 (5 bases). Trimming removed 5 bases from V and 0 bases from J, with 17 bases in between. The germline V gene has CDR1 MNHEY and CDR2 SMNVEV (reference sequence). The CDR3 is made up of 17 amino acids.